The 28 T cell receptor beta chains below were found in one sample sequenced in a study of cytomegalovirus exposure and HLA in healthy donors. Researchers ran the PCR with 60 Vbeta and 13 Jbeta primers. Repertoires were generated with immunoSEQ multiplex PCR, while TCRdb's copy carries only in-frame clones and drops some. The table shows 150,000 to 200,000 clones, with over 80% occurring only once. The sequenced sample was PBMCs. The receptors come from a male donor in good health and CMV-seropositive.

The chain recombines TRBV19 with TRBJ2-3; 7 bases are a match to TRBD2. The CDR3 covers 14 residues. Germline assignment: CDR1 LNHDA and CDR2 SQIVND (reference sequence). V was clipped by 6 bases and J by 0 bases; unmatched bases: 3. CDR3 coding DNA: TGTGCCAGTAGGACTAGCATGAGCACAGATACGCAGTATTTT. Protein sequence: CASRTSMSTDTQYF.

V usage is TRBV7-2 and J usage is TRBJ2-7, with 7 bases identical to TRBD1. CDR1 SGHTA and CDR2 FQGNSA come from the germline V gene. The CDR3 is 16 amino acids. The junction had 12 bases not matched to a gene; V was cut back by 5 bases and J by 2 bases. In DNA, the CDR3 is TGTGCCAGCAGCCGACCGATAGACAGGGTGGCCTACGAGCAGTACTTC. This sequence encodes CASSRPIDRVAYEQYF. Together with reference TRBV7-2 and TRBJ2-7, the CDR3 gives the full variable domain: GAGVSQSPSNKVTEKGKDVELRCDPISGHTALYWYRQSLGQGLEFLIYFQGNSAPDKSGLPSDRFSAERTGGSVSTLTIQRTQQEDSAVYLCASSRPIDRVAYEQYFGPGTRLTVT.

The V and J genes are TRBV5-1 and TRBJ1-5, with a possible D match to TRBD1 (5 bases). The germline CDR1 and CDR2 sequences are SGHRS and YFSETQ. CDR3 length equals 15 residues. The V gene lost 4 bases and the J gene lost 0 bases, with 11 bases spanning the gap. CDR3 bases: TGCGCCAGCAGCATCTCAGGGTTTAGCAATCAGCCCCAGCATTTT. Protein sequence: CASSISGFSNQPQHF.

This clone occurred once. The V call is TRBV9, the J call TRBJ2-3, with 9 bases that match TRBD2. This CDR3 is built from 16 residues. With 4 bases clipped from V and 4 bases from J, the junction kept 10 bases outside the gene matches. Germline-derived CDR1 and CDR2 are SGDLS and YYNGEE. CDR3 in DNA: TGTGCCAGCAGCTCAGGAATAGCGGGAGTCTCAGATACGCAGTATTTT. Translated: CASSSGIAGVSDTQYF.

The V gene is TRBV4-1, the J gene TRBJ2-5; D not certain. Germline CDR1 reads MGHRA; CDR2 reads YSYEKL. The ends were cut back, 4 bases at V and 1 base at J, with 10 bases in the middle. The length of the CDR3 is 14 residues. The CDR3 coding sequence is TGCGCCAGCAGCCCCTTGGTCGGCCAAGAGACCCAGTACTTC. It codes for CASSPLVGQETQYF.

On this clone itself: At the DNA level, this CDR3 is encoded by other sequences in the same sample as well. The chain is built from TRBV7-8 and TRBJ1-2; the match to TRBD1 covers 7 bases. The CDR3 contains 14 residues. The junction had 5 bases not matched to a gene; V was cut back by 5 bases and J by 2 bases. Per germline, CDR1 SGHVS and CDR2 FQNEAQ. The CDR3 protein is CASSRWDRNYGYTF. CDR3 DNA sequence: TGTGCCAGCAGCCGGTGGGACAGAAACTATGGCTACACCTTC.

This clone was detected only a few times. Other DNA variants within this sample encode the same CDR3. This sequence joins TRBV18 and TRBJ2-5; D call uncertain. V was cut by 2 bases and J by 2 bases, with 6 bases left in between. This CDR3 region has 13 residues. Germline V lookup: CDR1 KGHSH, CDR2 LQKENI. CDR3 sequence: CASSPGSQETQYF. CDR3 nucleotide sequence: TGTGCCAGCTCACCAGGCTCTCAAGAGACCCAGTACTTC.

The chain joins TRBV10-3 to TRBJ1-6, with 8 bases aligning to TRBD1. Germline CDR1 ENHRY, CDR2 SYGVKD. CDR3 length: 15 amino acids. J lost 6 bases, V lost 3 bases, and 4 bases had no gene match. CDR3 nucleotide sequence: TGTGCCATCAGTGACCTAGGACAGGGTAATTCACCCCTCCACTTT. Translated, it gives CAISDLGQGNSPLHF.

The rearrangement uses TRBV5-6 and TRBJ2-7; 9 bases agree with TRBD1. V shed 4 bases, J shed 4 bases, and the junction held 9 bases outside the gene matches. Germline-derived CDR1 and CDR2 are SGHDT and YYEEEE. The CDR3 has 15 amino acids. CDR3 loop: CASSGAGTGFYEQYF. The CDR3 nucleotides read TGTGCCAGCAGCGGAGCCGGGACAGGGTTTTACGAGCAGTACTTC.

This chain links TRBV28 with TRBJ2-7, with 8 bases fitting TRBD2. The CDR3 extends over 13 amino acids. V was clipped by 7 bases and J by 3 bases; unmatched bases: 5. Per the germline V gene, CDR1 is MDHEN and CDR2 is SYDVKM. The CDR3 DNA sequence: TGTGCCAGCACCGTAGCGGGGCTCTACGAGCAGTACTTC. It specifies CASTVAGLYEQYF. The full variable domain, its missing parts supplied by reference TRBV28 and TRBJ2-7, is DVKVTQSSRYLVKRTGEKVFLECVQDMDHENMFWYRQDPGLGLRLIYFSYDVKMKEKGDIPEGYSVSREKKERFSLILESASTNQTSMYLCASTVAGLYEQYFGPGTRLTVT.

The chain joins TRBV9 to TRBJ1-2; TRBD1 agrees at 7 bases. The CDR3 runs 15 residues. The V segment lost 3 bases and the J segment 4 bases; nucleotides outside the gene matches: 9. Germline V gene sequence: CDR1 SGDLS, CDR2 YYNGEE. The CDR3 reads CASSGRKGAGYGYTF. The CDR3 region has the DNA TGTGCCAGCAGCGGAAGAAAGGGGGCCGGCTATGGCTACACCTTC. Supplemented by reference TRBV9 and TRBJ1-2, the full variable domain reads DSGVTQTPKHLITATGQRVTLRCSPRSGDLSVYWYQQSLDQGLQFLIQYYNGEERAKGNILERFSAQQFPDLHSELNLSSLELGDSALYFCASSGRKGAGYGYTFGSGTRLTVV.

CDR3 nucleotide sequence: TGTGCCAGCAGTGACTCGGGACAGGGCGAGCAGTACTTC. Residues: CASSDSGQGEQYF. V and J are TRBV6-4 and TRBJ2-7; 9 positions match TRBD1. This CDR3 is 13 amino acids long. V lost 0 bases, J lost 6 bases, and 0 bases stayed unmatched. CDR1 and CDR2 from the germline V gene are MRHNA and SNTAGT.

This clone was seen a single time. This rearrangement joins TRBV4-1 to TRBJ1-1, with D perhaps matching TRBD1 (5 bases). Germline CDR1 MGHRA, CDR2 YSYEKL. Trimming left V 0 bases short and J 10 bases short, with 9 bases between. The CDR3 covers 12 residues. CDR3 nucleotide sequence: TGCGCCAGCAGCCAAGACAGGGTAGGAGCTTTCTTT. Protein: CASSQDRVGAFF.

A few counts support this clone. The chain recombines TRBV6-5 with TRBJ1-5; 9 bases map to TRBD1. Germline V gene sequence: CDR1 MNHEY, CDR2 SVGAGI. The CDR3 loop spans 15 amino acids. J lost 4 bases, V lost 6 bases, and 7 bases had no gene match. DNA for the CDR3: TGTGCCAGCAGAGCCGGGACAGGGCTTAATCAGCCCCAGCATTTT. Its translation is CASRAGTGLNQPQHF.

This clone was seen more than once but under ten times. The rearrangement uses TRBV18 and TRBJ1-3; no definite D call. The CDR3 extends over 15 amino acids. Germline V gene lookup returns CDR1 KGHSH and CDR2 LQKENI. V was clipped by 4 bases and J by 0 bases, with 10 bases between them. CDR3 in DNA: TGTGCCAGCTCACAGGACTTTCGCTCTGGAAACACCATATATTTT. Translated: CASSQDFRSGNTIYF.

V gene TRBV27 combines with J gene TRBJ2-1, with 9 nucleotides matching TRBD2. The length of the CDR3 is 12 residues. The germline CDR1 and CDR2 sequences are MNHEY and SMNVEV (reference sequence). V gave up 6 bases and J gave up 16 bases; unmatched junction bases: 10. CDR3 amino acids: CASSEPGAGGFF. CDR3 coding DNA: TGTGCCAGCAGCGAGCCCGGAGCGGGAGGATTCTTC.

The chain links TRBV18 to TRBJ2-7; 8 nucleotides line up with TRBD2. J lost 5 bases, V lost 0 bases, and 6 bases had no gene match. In germline, CDR1 is KGHSH, CDR2 LQKENI. This CDR3 has 15 amino acids. CDR3 protein: CASSPPSVAGHEQYF. CDR3 coding DNA: TGTGCCAGCTCACCACCGTCGGTAGCGGGGCACGAGCAGTACTTC. The variable domain in full, with the rest retrieved from reference TRBV18 and TRBJ2-7, is NAGVMQNPRHLVRRRGQEARLRCSPMKGHSHVYWYRQLPEEGLKFMVYLQKENIIDESGMPKERFSAEFPKEGPSILRIQQVVRGDSAAYFCASSPPSVAGHEQYFGPGTRLTVT.

The chain uses TRBV7-9 and TRBJ1-4; 9 bases match TRBD1. The CDR3 extends over 14 amino acids. The J segment lost 7 bases and the V segment lost 4 bases, leaving 4 bases of the junction unmatched. Germline-derived CDR1 and CDR2 are SEHNR and FQNEAQ (reference sequence). The CDR3, as DNA: TGTGCCAGCAGCTCCCGGGACAGGGTTGAAAAACTGTTTTTT. Translated: CASSSRDRVEKLFF.

This rearrangement joins TRBV19 to TRBJ2-7; D may be TRBD1 (6 bases). V was pared by 5 bases and J by 7 bases, with 18 bases between. Germline CDR1 reads LNHDA; CDR2 reads SQIVND (reference sequence). The CDR3 extends over 14 amino acids. For the CDR3, the DNA is TGTGCCAGTAGTTCCAGGGGTTTACCCGGGGAGCAGTACTTC. Translating gives CASSSRGLPGEQYF.

V usage is TRBV29-1 and J usage is TRBJ2-5, with 8 bases matching TRBD1. The germline gives CDR1 SQVTM, CDR2 ANQGSEA. The CDR3 runs 14 residues. The V segment lost 6 bases and the J segment 2 bases; nucleotides outside the gene matches: 8. In DNA, the CDR3 is TGCAGCGTCGAACGGACAGGGTTACAAGAGACCCAGTACTTC. This gives the protein CSVERTGLQETQYF.

The chain uses TRBV28 and TRBJ1-5; D is unclear. Deletions cut 11 bases from V and 6 bases from J, with 11 bases between. Germline CDR1 reads MDHEN; CDR2 reads SYDVKM. The CDR3 spans 11 residues. The DNA of the CDR3 is TGTGCCTCCTCCGGGGTTCAGCCCCAGCATTTT. Translation gives CASSGVQPQHF.

The chain joins TRBV5-1 to TRBJ2-1; TRBD2 agrees at 8 bases. The CDR3 contains 19 residues. The J segment lost 9 bases and the V segment lost 1 base, leaving 21 bases of the junction unmatched. The germline V gene has CDR1 SGHRS and CDR2 YFSETQ. The DNA for the CDR3 is TGCGCCAGCAGCTTGAGTGTCGCCAGAAAGCGGGAGAGCGGCGTTGAGCAGTTCTTC. Translating gives CASSLSVARKRESGVEQFF. The full variable domain, completed using reference TRBV5-1 and TRBJ2-1, is KAGVTQTPRYLIKTRGQQVTLSCSPISGHRSVSWYQQTPGQGLQFLFEYFSETQRNKGNFPGRFSGRQFSNSRSEMNVSTLELGDSALYLCASSLSVARKRESGVEQFFGPGTRLTVL.

This clone is termed large. J is TRBJ1-6 and V is TRBV6-4; a possible D gene is TRBD1 (6 bases). This CDR3 contains 14 residues. Germline CDR1 is MRHNA and CDR2 is SNTAGT. The V end was cut by 2 bases, the J end by 7 bases, with 9 bases between. The DNA of the CDR3 is TGTGCCAGCAGTGACAACAGGGAGAATTCACCCCTCCACTTT. This gives the protein CASSDNRENSPLHF.

The chain recombines TRBV27 with TRBJ2-1; 9 bases line up with TRBD2. Germline V gene sequence: CDR1 MNHEY, CDR2 SMNVEV (reference sequence). There are 16 residues in the CDR3. With V trimmed by 5 bases and J by 0 bases, 5 bases remained unmatched. CDR3 bases: TGTGCCAGCAGTCGAAGCGGGAGGCCCTCCTACAATGAGCAGTTCTTC. This codes for CASSRSGRPSYNEQFF.

The chain recombines TRBV5-4 with TRBJ2-2, with D perhaps TRBD2 (6 bases). Germline V CDR1 and CDR2: SGHNT, YYREEE (reference sequence). The V end was cut by 5 bases, the J end by 5 bases, with 19 bases between. The CDR3 is 16 residues long. CDR3 nucleotides: TGTGCCAGCAGTTCTGCCCAACTAGCAACTACCGGGGAGCTGTTTTTT. Encoded protein: CASSSAQLATTGELFF.

Of note for this clone: At one boundary the junction diverges from the germline segment, which might be a read error. This chain uses TRBV28 with TRBJ2-1; 8 nucleotides line up with TRBD2. CDR1 is MDHEN, CDR2 SYDVKM, per germline. This CDR3 spans 15 amino acids. The CDR3 sequence is CASRGGSSGSSRWVF. The CDR3, as DNA: TGTGCCAGCCGCGGGGGGTCGAGCGGGAGTTCGAGATGGGTCTTC.

CDR3 residues: CASSPGLAGAGTQYF. The CDR3 nucleotides read TGTGCCAGCAGCCCTGGACTAGCGGGGGCAGGGACCCAGTACTTC. This sequence joins TRBV5-8 and TRBJ2-5; 13 bases fit TRBD2. Trimming removed 4 bases from V and 7 bases from J; junction bases left unmatched: 7. The CDR3 consists of 15 residues. Germline CDR1 is SGHTS and CDR2 is YDEGEE.

The V call is TRBV19, the J call TRBJ2-3, with 9 bases aligning to TRBD2. After removal of 1 base from V and 3 bases from J, the junction contained 5 bases not matched to a gene. Germline V CDR1 and CDR2: LNHDA, SQIVND (reference sequence). The CDR3 is made up of 16 amino acids. The CDR3 here is CASSIVRAGGTDTQYF. Here the CDR3 DNA reads TGTGCCAGTAGTATAGTCCGAGCGGGAGGAACAGATACGCAGTATTTT.